This T cell receptor beta chain comes out of a study of patients and donors after allogeneic stem cell transplantation. The length of the CDR3 is 15 residues. Trimming stripped 6 bases from V and 4 bases from J, with 13 bases between. Germline-derived CDR1 and CDR2 are SGHTA and FQGTGA. TCRdb itself ran the RT-PCR reads through MiXCR, one entry per CDR3 protein. The sample carries approximately 200,000 distinct CDR3 sequences, over 12% recorded once. The source is a human donor who was either an allogeneic HSCT recipient or a stem cell or donor lymphocyte infusion donor (not recorded which). It is not recorded whose cells these are; they may come from a transplant donor. What was sequenced was blood, either unsorted or a sorted T cell fraction (not recorded which). The rearrangement uses TRBV7-3 and TRBJ2-6; D perhaps matches TRBD1 (6 bases). CDR3 region: CASSLQGRGANVLTF. The CDR3 nucleotides are TGTGCCAGCAGTCTCCAGGGGAGAGGGGCCAACGTCCTGACTTTC.